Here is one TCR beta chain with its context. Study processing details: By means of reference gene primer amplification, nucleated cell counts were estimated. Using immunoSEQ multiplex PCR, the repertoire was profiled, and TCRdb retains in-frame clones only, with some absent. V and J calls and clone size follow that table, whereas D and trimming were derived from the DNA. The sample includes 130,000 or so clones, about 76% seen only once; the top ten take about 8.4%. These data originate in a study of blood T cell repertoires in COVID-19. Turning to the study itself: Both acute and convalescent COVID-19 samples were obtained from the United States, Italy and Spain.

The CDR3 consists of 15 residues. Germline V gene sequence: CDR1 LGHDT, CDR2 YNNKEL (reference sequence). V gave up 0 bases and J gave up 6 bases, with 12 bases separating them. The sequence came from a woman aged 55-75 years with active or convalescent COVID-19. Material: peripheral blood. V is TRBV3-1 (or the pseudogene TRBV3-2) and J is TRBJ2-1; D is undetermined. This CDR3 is CASSQDVLVGNEQFF. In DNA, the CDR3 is TGTGCCAGCAGCCAAGATGTGCTAGTGGGCAATGAGCAGTTCTTC.